The 24 T cell receptor beta chains below were found in one sample sequenced in a study of blood T cell repertoires in COVID-19. TCRdb's copy holds only in-frame clones and misses some; the assay was immunoSEQ multiplex PCR. Of about 36,000 clones listed, around 81% are singletons. The sequencing sample was made of peripheral blood. Receptor source: a human donor in a cohort sampled during active COVID-19.

This chain uses TRBV2 with TRBJ1-1; no reliable D call. Trimming removed 7 bases at V and 1 base at J, with 10 bases between. This CDR3 has 13 residues. CDR1 and CDR2 (germline): SNHLY, FYNNEI. This CDR3 is CASNLAANTEAFF. The CDR3 DNA reads as TGTGCCAGCAATCTCGCGGCGAACACTGAAGCTTTCTTT.

The chain joins TRBV7-9 to TRBJ1-4, with D hard to call. Germline CDR1 and CDR2: SEHNR and FQNEAQ (reference sequence). The V gene lost 1 base and the J gene lost 5 bases, with 11 bases spanning the gap. The CDR3 loop spans 15 amino acids. DNA for the CDR3: TGTGCCAGCAGCTTAGTCTCAGGCCAAAATGAAAAACTGTTTTTT. As protein: CASSLVSGQNEKLFF.

This clone came up a few times. The V gene is TRBV20-1, the J gene TRBJ2-1; tentatively, D is TRBD1 (5 bases). The CDR3 consists of 13 residues. The germline V gene has CDR1 DFQATT and CDR2 SNEGSKA (reference sequence). V lost 3 bases and J lost 3, with 9 bases in between. The CDR3 reads CSASGRVYNEQFF. DNA of the CDR3: TGCAGTGCTAGTGGCAGGGTCTACAATGAGCAGTTCTTC.

The chain has TRBV9 and TRBJ1-2; D is perhaps TRBD1 (5 bases). This CDR3 is 15 amino acids long. Germline CDR1 and CDR2: SGDLS and YYNGEE. Trimming stripped 0 bases from V and 2 bases from J, with 11 bases between. CDR3 DNA: TGTGCCAGCAGCGTAGATTTGGGGCAGAACTATGGCTACACCTTC. Its protein product is CASSVDLGQNYGYTF.

The rearrangement uses TRBV5-1 and TRBJ1-1; a possible D gene is TRBD1 (6 bases). The CDR3 runs 13 residues. Trimming cost V 5 bases and J 7 bases, with 15 bases left between them. CDR1 is SGHRS, CDR2 YFSETQ, per germline. The CDR3 DNA sequence: TGCGCCAGCAGTATTCGGGGGGCGGGTGAAGCTTTCTTT. It encodes CASSIRGAGEAFF.

The chain joins TRBV12-3 or TRBV12-4 to TRBJ2-1, with D possibly TRBD1 on 6 matching bases. The CDR3 has 13 residues. Trimming removed 7 bases at V and 6 bases at J, with 13 bases between. The chain's CDR3 is CASKDSRGNEQFF. The CDR3, as DNA: TGTGCCAGCAAGGACAGTAGGGGCAATGAGCAGTTCTTC.

The chain recombines TRBV7-8 with TRBJ1-2; D is ambiguous. Germline CDR1 reads SGHVS; CDR2 reads FQNEAQ. V shed 1 base and J shed 7 bases, with 13 bases lying between them. This CDR3 region has 14 residues. The CDR3 here is CASSLVARTSGYTF. The CDR3 coding sequence is TGTGCCAGCAGCTTAGTGGCCAGGACTAGTGGCTACACCTTC.

The V call is TRBV29-1, the J call TRBJ1-1; 9 bases align to TRBD1. The length of the CDR3 is 12 residues. The V gene's germline CDR1 is SQVTM and CDR2 ANQGSEA. The V segment lost 6 bases and the J segment 6 bases; nucleotides outside the gene matches: 5. CDR3 residues: CSVQQGAAEAFF. CDR3 DNA: TGCAGCGTCCAACAGGGGGCTGCTGAAGCTTTCTTT.

The chain combines TRBV12-3 or TRBV12-4 with TRBJ1-2; D may be TRBD1 (6 bases). V was shortened by 7 bases and J by 5 bases, with 11 bases between the two germline ends. The length of the CDR3 is 12 residues. The CDR3 spells CASTQGWYGYTF. CDR3 in DNA: TGTGCCAGCACCCAGGGGTGGTATGGCTACACCTTC.

The chain recombines TRBV2 with TRBJ1-2; tentatively, D is TRBD1 (6 bases). CDR3 length equals 15 residues. V lost 10 bases, J lost 5 bases, and 23 bases lay in between. CDR1 and CDR2 from the germline V gene are SNHLY and FYNNEI. The DNA for the CDR3 is TGTGCCACCTCGACAGGAGACCCCTCGGGATATGGCTACACCTTC. As protein: CATSTGDPSGYGYTF.

The V call is TRBV7-2, the J call TRBJ2-1; D is possibly TRBD1 (6 bases). The length of the CDR3 is 14 residues. Germline-derived CDR1 and CDR2 are SGHTA and FQGNSA. Trimming took off 2 bases at V and 8 bases at J, with 13 bases between the two ends. The CDR3 DNA reads TGTGCCAGCAGCTTAAGACAGGATGTATATGAGCAGTTCTTC. Encoded protein: CASSLRQDVYEQFF.

V is TRBV7-9 and J is TRBJ1-5; TRBD1 aligns across 7 bases. V was clipped by 1 base and J by 2 bases; unmatched bases: 5. Germline lookup yields CDR1 SEHNR and CDR2 FQNEAQ (reference sequence). The CDR3 runs 16 residues. The CDR3 sequence is CASSLGGTGGNQPQHF. CDR3 nucleotides: TGTGCCAGCAGCTTAGGGGGAACAGGGGGCAATCAGCCCCAGCATTTT.

The chain couples TRBV9 to TRBJ2-1; maybe TRBD1 (6 bases). The CDR3 consists of 13 residues. CDR1 SGDLS and CDR2 YYNGEE come from the germline V gene. V lost 4 bases to trimming and J lost 10 bases, with 15 bases between them. The CDR3 DNA reads TGTGCCAGCAGCTCCCGGGACATGGGGGAGCAGTTCTTC. Its translation: CASSSRDMGEQFF.

The rearrangement uses TRBV11-2 and TRBJ2-5, with 9 nucleotides matching TRBD1. Germline CDR1 is SGHAT and CDR2 is FQNNGV. Germline trimming cut 5 bases from V and 2 bases from J; bases unmatched to any gene: 6. The CDR3 is 15 amino acids. The chain's CDR3 is CASSLSGTGQETQYF. In DNA, the CDR3 is TGTGCCAGCAGCCTAAGCGGGACAGGGCAAGAGACCCAGTACTTC. Full variable domain (missing parts from reference TRBV11-2 and TRBJ2-5): EAGVAQSPRYKIIEKRQSVAFWCNPISGHATLYWYQQILGQGPKLLIQFQNNGVVDDSQLPKDRFSAERLKGVDSTLKIQPAKLEDSAVYLCASSLSGTGQETQYFGPGTRLLVL.

The chain recombines TRBV27 with TRBJ2-3; D is perhaps TRBD2 (6 bases). V was shortened by 5 bases and J by 1 base, with 19 bases between the two germline ends. The CDR3 sequence is 17 residues long. Germline V CDR1 and CDR2: MNHEY, SMNVEV (reference sequence). In DNA form, the CDR3 reads TGTGCCAGCAGTCTAAACTTTGACGGCGGGGGCACAGATACGCAGTATTTT. Amino acids: CASSLNFDGGGTDTQYF.

The chain joins TRBV7-9 to TRBJ1-5, with D tentatively TRBD1 (6 bases). The V gene lost 6 bases and the J gene lost 3 bases, with 12 bases spanning the gap. This CDR3 has 14 residues. Germline values: CDR1 SEHNR, CDR2 FQNEAQ (reference sequence). The CDR3 coding sequence is TGTGCCAGCAGTTCCGACAGGACCAATCAGCCCCAGCATTTT. This codes for CASSSDRTNQPQHF.

CDR3 amino acids: CASSVGSGASDTQYF. The CDR3 DNA is TGTGCCAGCAGCGTAGGCAGCGGGGCTTCAGATACGCAGTATTTT. The rearrangement uses TRBV9 and TRBJ2-3; 7 nucleotides align to TRBD2. This CDR3 is 15 amino acids long. V shed 0 bases, J shed 4 bases, and the junction held 5 bases outside the gene matches. Germline CDR1 SGDLS, CDR2 YYNGEE.

The genes are TRBV10-3 and TRBJ1-3; unclear D gene. This CDR3 contains 14 residues. The V gene lost 3 bases and the J gene lost 0 bases, with 6 bases spanning the gap. Per germline, CDR1 ENHRY and CDR2 SYGVKD. The CDR3 spells CAISDTSSGNTIYF. The CDR3, as DNA: TGTGCCATCAGTGATACATCCTCTGGAAACACCATATATTTT.

The chain employs TRBV3-1 (or the pseudogene TRBV3-2) and TRBJ1-3; D not certain. Trimming removed 0 bases at V and 4 bases at J, with 10 bases between. CDR3 length: 15 residues. The germline gives CDR1 LGHDT, CDR2 YNNKEL (reference sequence). The CDR3 loop reads CASSQDSGRGNTIYF. In nucleotides, the CDR3 is TGTGCCAGCAGCCAAGATTCCGGGAGAGGAAACACCATATATTTT.

The chain is built from TRBV6-5 and TRBJ2-4; a weak D match, TRBD2 (5 bases). Germline CDR1 is MNHEY and CDR2 is SVGAGI. CDR3 length: 15 amino acids. Trimming left V 6 bases short and J 0 bases short, with 12 bases between. CDR3 bases: TGTGCCAGCAGGGACTTTTTAGTAGCCAAAAACATTCAGTACTTC. Translated, it gives CASRDFLVAKNIQYF.

V usage is TRBV6-1 and J usage is TRBJ2-1; TRBD1 might be the D (5 bases). The CDR3 covers 14 residues. Looked up from germline, CDR1 is MNHNS and CDR2 is SASEGT. Trimming stripped 0 bases from V and 7 bases from J, with 10 bases between. The CDR3 nucleotides are TGTGCCAGCAGTGAAGCGGACAACACGAATGAGCAGTTCTTC. Translating gives CASSEADNTNEQFF.

This chain links TRBV6-5 with TRBJ2-3; 14 nucleotides line up with TRBD2. Germline CDR1 MNHEY, CDR2 SVGAGI. The CDR3 runs to 15 residues. J was trimmed by 5 bases and V by 6 bases; bases with no gene match: 4. The CDR3 DNA reads as TGTGCCAGCAGCTCCGGGACTAGCGGGGGAGATACGCAGTATTTT. Its protein product is CASSSGTSGGDTQYF.

This clone was counted only a few times. The V call is TRBV29-1, the J call TRBJ1-1; D is perhaps TRBD1 (6 bases). The germline V gene encodes CDR1 SQVTM and CDR2 ANQGSEA. The CDR3 is 12 amino acids. V lost 8 bases and J 1 base, leaving 11 bases between the germline ends. The CDR3 loop reads CSCRGQNTEAFF. In DNA, the CDR3 is TGCAGCTGCAGGGGTCAGAACACTGAAGCTTTCTTT.

V usage is TRBV24-1 and J usage is TRBJ1-1; D is possibly TRBD1 (5 bases). CDR3 length: 10 residues. Germline CDR1 and CDR2: KGHDR and SFDVKD. The CDR3 sequence is CAQGTPEAFF. DNA of the CDR3: TGTGCTCAGGGTACGCCTGAAGCTTTCTTT.